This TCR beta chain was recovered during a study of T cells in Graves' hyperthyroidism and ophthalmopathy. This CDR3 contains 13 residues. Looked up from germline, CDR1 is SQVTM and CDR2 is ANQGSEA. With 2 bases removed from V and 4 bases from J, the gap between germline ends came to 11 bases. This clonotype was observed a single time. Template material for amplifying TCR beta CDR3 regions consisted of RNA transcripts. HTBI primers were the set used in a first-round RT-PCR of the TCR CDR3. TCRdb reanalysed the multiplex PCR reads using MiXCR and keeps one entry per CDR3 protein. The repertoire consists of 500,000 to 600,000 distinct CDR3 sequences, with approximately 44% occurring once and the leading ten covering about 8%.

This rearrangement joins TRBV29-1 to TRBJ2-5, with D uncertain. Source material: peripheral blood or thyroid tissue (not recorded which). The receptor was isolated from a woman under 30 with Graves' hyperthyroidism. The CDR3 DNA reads TGCAGCGTTGAATATAACAGCTTAGAGACCCAGTACTTC. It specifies CSVEYNSLETQYF.